The 17 T cell receptor beta chains in this list originate from one sample, sequenced in a study of shared clonotypes between healthy human individuals (dated by TCRdb to 2018 to 2020). For the CD8 naive samples, CD45RO-negative cells were positively selected for CCR7, yielding a CD45RA+CCR7+ population from which TemRA cells were excluded. Library preparation used the immunoSEQ multiplex PCR assay. As stored in TCRdb, this immuneACCESS dataset retains in-frame rearrangements with V and J assigned. A fraction of the clones does not appear; measured against another copy, unresolved V genes explain less than half of the discrepancy, and the remainder lacks a known reason. The sample records some 2.1 million clones, roughly 93% of which are singletons. Of the sample, around 1.8% is held by the ten largest clones. Sequences were obtained from naive CD8+ T cells from PBMCs. The cell subset or site label here, explained by the study, means: CD45RA+CCR7+. The receptors derive from a young man in good health. Some clones in this sample may be carry-over from other donors' samples.

The rearrangement links TRBV2 to TRBJ1-3; D is unclear. V lost 7 bases to trimming and J lost 2 bases, with 18 bases between them. The CDR3 covers 16 residues. CDR1 is SNHLY and CDR2 is FYNNEI in the germline V gene. The CDR3 sequence: CASNPRTLTPGNTIYF. Written as DNA, the CDR3 is TGTGCCAGCAATCCCAGGACGCTCACTCCTGGAAACACCATATATTTT.

The chain couples TRBV6-1 to TRBJ2-5, with D unclear. CDR1 and CDR2 from the germline V gene are MNHNS and SASEGT. V was pared by 2 bases and J by 4 bases, with 5 bases between. The CDR3 sequence is 12 residues long. CDR3 loop: CASSEIGETQYF. CDR3 DNA: TGTGCCAGCAGTGAAATAGGAGAGACCCAGTACTTC.

This clone was detected once. V gene TRBV5-1 combines with J gene TRBJ2-2, with D possibly matching TRBD2 (6 bases). The CDR3 covers 18 residues. Germline CDR1 SGHRS, CDR2 YFSETQ. V was trimmed by 0 bases and J by 2 bases, leaving 17 bases between them. CDR3 protein: CASSLGSLGTLNTGELFF. CDR3 DNA sequence: TGCGCCAGCAGCTTGGGGTCTTTGGGGACTCTAAACACCGGGGAGCTGTTTTTT.

V usage is TRBV2 and J usage is TRBJ1-2; no definite D call. The V gene's germline CDR1 is SNHLY and CDR2 FYNNEI. The germline V and J ends were trimmed by 0 bases and 5 bases, with 13 bases remaining between them. The CDR3 extends over 15 amino acids. The CDR3 DNA is TGTGCCAGCAGTGAAGCCCGCATATCCGGGTATGGCTACACCTTC. Translated: CASSEARISGYGYTF. The whole variable domain, filled in from reference TRBV2 and TRBJ1-2, reads EPEVTQTPSHQVTQMGQEVILRCVPISNHLYFYWYRQILGQKVEFLVSFYNNEISEKSEIFDDQFSVERPDGSNFTLKIRSTKLEDSAMYFCASSEARISGYGYTFGSGTRLTVV.

The chain links TRBV4-1 to TRBJ2-1, with a tentative D call TRBD2 (5 bases). CDR1 and CDR2 from the germline V gene are MGHRA and YSYEKL. This CDR3 has 16 residues. The V and J ends lost 0 bases and 0 bases respectively, with 9 bases between them. This chain's CDR3 is CASSQDSSSSYNEQFF. For the CDR3, the DNA is TGCGCCAGCAGCCAAGATTCTAGCAGCTCCTACAATGAGCAGTTCTTC.

A few counts support this clone. V is TRBV6-5 and J is TRBJ1-5; D call uncertain. Germline CDR1 is MNHEY and CDR2 is SVGAGI. The V gene lost 6 bases and the J gene lost 4 bases, with 10 bases spanning the gap. The CDR3 runs to 13 residues. The CDR3 coding sequence is TGTGCCAGCAGCACGAGGGTAAATCAGCCCCAGCATTTT. Translation: CASSTRVNQPQHF.

This chain uses TRBV6-6 with TRBJ2-2; TRBD2 might be the D (7 bases). V lost 7 bases to trimming and J lost 6 bases, with 9 bases between them. The length of the CDR3 is 12 residues. Germline values: CDR1 MNHNY, CDR2 SVGAGI (reference sequence). Here the CDR3 DNA reads TGTGCCAGCACGGGGGGCTCCGGGGAGCTGTTTTTT. The encoded protein is CASTGGSGELFF.

The chain employs TRBV6-1 and TRBJ2-7; weak D call: TRBD1 (6 bases). There are 13 residues in the CDR3. From germline, CDR1 is MNHNS and CDR2 SASEGT. Between the trimmed V and J ends, which lost 6 bases and 7 bases, there was a span of 16 bases. The CDR3 spells CASSPGTRREQYF. The DNA of the CDR3 is TGTGCCAGCAGCCCCGGGACAAGGCGAGAGCAGTACTTC.

This sequence joins TRBV27 and TRBJ2-1, with 9 bases fitting TRBD1. Germline CDR1 reads MNHEY; CDR2 reads SMNVEV (reference sequence). This CDR3 contains 16 residues. Trimming removed 3 bases from V and 2 bases from J; junction bases left unmatched: 5. The CDR3 region is CASSLAGQGPYNEQFF. The CDR3 region has the DNA TGTGCCAGCAGTTTGGCGGGACAGGGACCCTACAATGAGCAGTTCTTC.

To note about this clone: This specimen includes other DNA sequences encoding the same CDR3. The V call is TRBV27, the J call TRBJ2-2; D is unclear. Germline lookup yields CDR1 MNHEY and CDR2 SMNVEV (reference sequence). The germline V and J ends were trimmed by 4 bases and 1 base, with 4 bases remaining between them. This CDR3 has 13 amino acids. CDR3 DNA sequence: TGTGCCAGCAGTTCCCTGAACACCGGGGAGCTGTTTTTT. Translating gives CASSSLNTGELFF.

This clone has more than one count but fewer than ten. This chain joins TRBV7-8 and TRBJ1-5; no reliable D call. Germline loops: CDR1 SGHVS, CDR2 FQNEAQ. The CDR3 has 13 amino acids. Trimming cost V 1 base and J 9 bases, with 10 bases left between them. The CDR3 nucleotides read TGTGCCAGCAGCTTAGGTCGAGGACCGCCCCAGCATTTT. Its protein is CASSLGRGPPQHF.

The genes are TRBV2 and TRBJ2-1; 8 positions agree with TRBD1. Trimming cost V 0 bases and J 7 bases; bases outside gene matches: 2. Germline assignment: CDR1 SNHLY and CDR2 FYNNEI. The CDR3 covers 14 residues. CDR3 sequence: CASSEARGQNEQFF. In DNA, the CDR3 is TGTGCCAGCAGTGAAGCCAGGGGGCAAAATGAGCAGTTCTTC.

This chain connects TRBV4-2 to TRBJ2-1; 8 positions match TRBD1. Germline values: CDR1 LGHNA, CDR2 YNFKEQ. The V and J ends lost 3 bases and 6 bases, in that order; junction bases with no gene match: 10. CDR3 length: 16 amino acids. CDR3 residues: CASSHSTGVARNEQFF. CDR3 sequence (DNA): TGTGCCAGCAGCCACTCGACAGGGGTCGCCCGCAATGAGCAGTTCTTC.

The genes are TRBV19 and TRBJ2-7, with D tentatively TRBD1 (5 bases). Per germline, CDR1 LNHDA and CDR2 SQIVND (reference sequence). The ends were cut back, 1 base at V and 5 bases at J, with 15 bases in the middle. This CDR3 comprises 15 residues. The CDR3 region has the DNA TGTGCCAGTAGTATAGTGCCCGGACAAATCAACGAGCAGTACTTC. Translating it yields CASSIVPGQINEQYF.

In this sample, this clone turned up once. This chain uses TRBV5-6 with TRBJ2-3; D is ambiguous. Trimming stripped 0 bases from V and 0 bases from J, with 14 bases between. CDR3 length: 17 residues. Germline CDR1 and CDR2: SGHDT and YYEEEE. CDR3 sequence (DNA): TGTGCCAGCAGCTTGGATTTACGCAGTAGTAGCACAGATACGCAGTATTTT. It is translated as CASSLDLRSSSTDTQYF. The whole variable domain, filled in from reference TRBV5-6 and TRBJ2-3, reads DAGVTQSPTHLIKTRGQQVTLRCSPKSGHDTVSWYQQALGQGPQFIFQYYEEEERQRGNFPDRFSGHQFPNYSSELNVNALLLGDSALYLCASSLDLRSSSTDTQYFGPGTRLTVL.

This chain connects TRBV30 to TRBJ2-4; possible D gene TRBD2, 6 bases. The CDR3 covers 16 residues. V was shortened by 5 bases and J by 0 bases, with 17 bases between the two germline ends. Germline V gene lookup returns CDR1 GTSNPN and CDR2 SVGIG (reference sequence). The CDR3 DNA follows: TGTGCCTGGTCCGGGACTCTATCGTTAGCCAAAAACATTCAGTACTTC. It translates to CAWSGTLSLAKNIQYF.

The chain combines TRBV7-9 with TRBJ2-2; the match to TRBD2 covers 8 bases. The germline V gene encodes CDR1 SEHNR and CDR2 FQNEAQ (reference sequence). The length of the CDR3 is 18 residues. The V segment lost 7 bases and the J segment 4 bases; nucleotides outside the gene matches: 17. This chain's CDR3 is CASTSNPREAHVTGELFF. The DNA for the CDR3 is TGTGCCAGCACCTCCAACCCGCGGGAGGCCCATGTCACCGGGGAGCTGTTTTTT.